A single sample is the source of the 4 T cell receptor beta chains below, sequenced in a study of shared clonotypes between healthy human individuals. CD8 cells regarded as naive lacked CD45RO, were positively chosen for CCR7, and omitted terminally differentiated effector memory CD45RA+ cells. TCRdb keeps only in-frame clones here, not all; method: immunoSEQ multiplex PCR. Of 550,000 to 600,000 clones in the sample, roughly 98% were seen once. Sequencing was carried out using naive CD8+ T cells sorted from blood. The receptors here all came from a man between 25 and 39 years old in good health.

This chain links TRBV25-1 with TRBJ2-1; D not resolved. From germline, CDR1 is MGHDK and CDR2 SYGVNS. V was cut by 3 bases and J by 8 bases, with 11 bases left in between. The CDR3 extends over 13 amino acids. CDR3 coding DNA: TGTGCCAGCAGTGACAGTTCAAGGGATGAGCAGTTCTTC. Amino acid sequence: CASSDSSRDEQFF.

The chain joins TRBV6-1 to TRBJ1-4; D remains unclear. The V gene lost 7 bases and the J gene lost 8 bases, with 11 bases spanning the gap. This CDR3 region has 12 residues. The V gene's germline CDR1 is MNHNS and CDR2 SASEGT. The CDR3 protein is CASTLYREKLFF. In nucleotides, the CDR3 is TGTGCCAGCACCCTATACCGGGAAAAACTGTTTTTT.

This clone was seen once. The rearrangement uses TRBV7-6 and TRBJ2-3; perhaps D is TRBD1 or TRBD2 (5 bases each). V was cut by 5 bases and J by 0 bases, with 18 bases left in between. Per germline, CDR1 SGHVS and CDR2 FNYEAQ. The CDR3 is made up of 17 amino acids. The CDR3 reads CASSPRGASPSTDTQYF. CDR3 coding DNA: TGTGCCAGCAGCCCTAGGGGAGCGAGTCCTAGCACAGATACGCAGTATTTT. Full variable domain (remainder filled in from reference TRBV7-6 and TRBJ2-3): GAGVSQSPRYKVTKRGQDVALRCDPISGHVSLYWYRQALGQGPEFLTYFNYEAQQDKSGLPNDRFSAERPEGSISTLTIQRTEQRDSAMYRCASSPRGASPSTDTQYFGPGTRLTVL.

The chain combines TRBV27 with TRBJ2-7, with D possibly TRBD1 on 7 matching bases. Trimming left V 2 bases short and J 3 bases short, with 17 bases between. This CDR3 region has 16 residues. From germline, CDR1 is MNHEY and CDR2 SMNVEV (reference sequence). The CDR3 DNA reads as TGTGCCAGCAGTTTACTCTCGACAGGGAGGAACTACGAGCAGTACTTC. Protein product: CASSLLSTGRNYEQYF.